This TCR beta chain is drawn from a study of OX40 agonist ivuxolimab in advanced cancers. At the level of the study: A diagnosis of hepatocellular carcinoma, melanoma, renal cell or head and neck cancer was present in dose-escalation patients.

Method: immunoSEQ multiplex PCR; TCRdb's copy keeps in-frame clones and lacks some. Of some 100,000 clones listed, about 89% are singletons. CDR3 length: 14 amino acids. Trimming at V came to 5 bases and at J to 4 bases, leaving 5 bases not matched to a gene. The germline gives CDR1 MNHNS, CDR2 SASEGT. Sequences were derived from CD4+ or CD8+ T cells sorted from blood, sampled in a trial of the OX40 agonist ivuxolimab. The origin of this receptor is an adult with an advanced solid tumor such as melanoma, head and neck, liver or kidney cancer. The chain links TRBV6-1 to TRBJ2-1; 7 bases agree with TRBD1. The CDR3 reads CASSIGTVYNEQFF. In DNA, the CDR3 is TGTGCCAGCAGTATCGGGACAGTTTACAATGAGCAGTTCTTC.